This passage covers 19 T cell receptor beta chains from one sample sequenced in a study of shared clonotypes between healthy human individuals. Positive CCR7 selection of CD45RO-negative cells yielded the naive CD8 cells, and terminally differentiated effector memory CD45RA+ cells were excluded. Only in-frame clones appear in the TCRdb table, and some are missing; sequencing was by immunoSEQ multiplex PCR. The sample lists roughly 810,000 clones; 95% to 97% were seen once. Sequences were obtained from naive CD8+ T cells sorted from blood. These receptors originate from a young man in good health.

The genes are TRBV7-9 and TRBJ2-3; 9 bases are shared with TRBD1. The CDR3 has 15 residues. The germline V gene encodes CDR1 SEHNR and CDR2 FQNEAQ (reference sequence). J was trimmed by 5 bases and V by 1 base; bases with no gene match: 4. As DNA, the CDR3 is TGTGCCAGCAGCTTAGAGGGACAGGGATTAGATACGCAGTATTTT. Its protein product is CASSLEGQGLDTQYF.

The CDR3, as DNA: TGTGCCAGCAGCGGGACAGGGAGCTCCTACAATGAGCAGTTCTTC. Its translation: CASSGTGSSYNEQFF. The chain has TRBV2 and TRBJ2-1; 9 bases line up with TRBD1. CDR1 is SNHLY and CDR2 is FYNNEI in the germline V gene. With V trimmed by 6 bases and J by 0 bases, 3 bases remained unmatched. This CDR3 is built from 15 residues.

For this clone: This specimen includes other DNA sequences encoding the same CDR3. The CDR3 sequence is CASSIARGNQPQHF. CDR3 nucleotide sequence: TGTGCCAGTAGTATTGCACGGGGGAATCAGCCCCAGCATTTT. This chain joins TRBV19 and TRBJ1-5, with D possibly being TRBD1 (5 bases). V shed 3 bases and J shed 4 bases, with 10 bases lying between them. Germline values: CDR1 LNHDA, CDR2 SQIVND (reference sequence). The CDR3 has 14 residues.

The J gene is TRBJ1-4, the V gene TRBV18, with no clear D. In germline, CDR1 is KGHSH, CDR2 LQKENI. The CDR3 is 11 amino acids. V gave up 4 bases and J gave up 7 bases, with 4 bases separating them. The CDR3 DNA reads as TGTGCCAGCTCACGCGGTGAAAAACTGTTTTTT. This sequence encodes CASSRGEKLFF.

V is TRBV4-2 and J is TRBJ1-2, with D uncertain. Germline V gene data show CDR1 as LGHNA and CDR2 as YNFKEQ. V lost 4 bases, J lost 6 bases, and 15 bases lay in between. CDR3 size: 14 residues. The CDR3 nucleotides are TGTGCCAGCAGCCCCAATCAGGCCCCGAATGGCTACACCTTC. Its translation: CASSPNQAPNGYTF.

The sample holds one count of this clone. The genes are TRBV27 and TRBJ2-1, with 9 nucleotides matching TRBD2. This CDR3 is 13 amino acids long. J gave up 10 bases and V 6 bases, and 7 bases lay outside the gene matches. Germline CDR1 is MNHEY and CDR2 is SMNVEV (reference sequence). The DNA of the CDR3 is TGTGCCAGCAGGAGCGGGAGGTTTTGGGAGCAGTTCTTC. Protein sequence: CASRSGRFWEQFF.

This clone was seen only once. V gene TRBV16 combines with J gene TRBJ2-5; 9 nucleotides line up with TRBD1. CDR3 length: 15 amino acids. Germline trimming cut 1 base from V and 3 bases from J; bases unmatched to any gene: 3. Germline CDR1 reads KGHSY; CDR2 reads FQNENV. Here the CDR3 reads CASSQFRTGEETQYF. CDR3 DNA sequence: TGTGCCAGCAGCCAATTCAGGACAGGGGAAGAGACCCAGTACTTC.

The chain has TRBV7-9 and TRBJ1-1, with unresolved D. The germline V gene has CDR1 SEHNR and CDR2 FQNEAQ (reference sequence). CDR3 length: 12 amino acids. V was cut by 6 bases and J by 7 bases, with 12 bases left in between. The CDR3 DNA is TGTGCCAGCAGGACCTCAACCCTTGAAGCTTTCTTT. It specifies CASRTSTLEAFF.

This CDR3 is CASSFVGSGGDTQYF. The CDR3, as DNA: TGTGCCAGCAGCTTTGTAGGTAGCGGAGGAGATACGCAGTATTTT. The chain links TRBV5-4 to TRBJ2-3; maybe TRBD2 (6 bases). CDR1 is SGHNT and CDR2 is YYREEE in the germline V gene (reference sequence). CDR3 size: 15 residues. V was shortened by 2 bases and J by 5 bases, with 15 bases between the two germline ends.

The chain has TRBV27 and TRBJ1-2; no firm D call. V lost 2 bases, J lost 6 bases, and 13 bases lay in between. Germline-derived CDR1 and CDR2 are MNHEY and SMNVEV (reference sequence). This CDR3 comprises 14 residues. CDR3 protein: CASSLGSGNNGYTF. The CDR3, as DNA: TGTGCCAGCAGTTTAGGTTCGGGGAATAATGGCTACACCTTC.

This clone has only one observation. The germline gene is not matched at one end of the junction; a read error may be the cause. V is TRBV27 and J is TRBJ1-4; possible D gene TRBD1, 5 bases. Germline assignment: CDR1 MNHEY and CDR2 SMNVEV (reference sequence). This CDR3 comprises 15 residues. CDR3 coding DNA: TGTGCCAGCCGTCGCGGTTTCGGTGGGGGTGAAAAACTGTTCTTT. Translating it yields CASRRGFGGGEKLFF. Combining the CDR3 with reference TRBV27 and TRBJ1-4 gives the whole variable domain EAQVTQNPRYLITVTGKKLTVTCSQNMNHEYMSWYRQDPGLGLRQIYYSMNVEVTDKGDVPEGYKVSRKEKRNFPLILESPSPNQTSLYFCASRRGFGGGEKLFFGSGTQLSVL.

This chain links TRBV7-9 with TRBJ2-1; the match to TRBD2 covers 8 bases. This CDR3 has 14 amino acids. CDR1 SEHNR and CDR2 FQNEAQ come from the germline V gene (reference sequence). V trimming: 5 bases; J trimming: 7 bases; junction bases outside the gene matches: 7. The CDR3 sequence: CASSPARGGNEQFF. The CDR3 bases are TGTGCCAGCAGCCCGGCCCGGGGGGGAAATGAGCAGTTCTTC.

The V and J genes are TRBV10-2 and TRBJ2-2; no clear D. The germline CDR1 and CDR2 sequences are WSHSY and SAAADI. The V gene lost 8 bases and the J gene lost 1 base, with 8 bases spanning the gap. This CDR3 region has 13 residues. DNA of the CDR3: TGCGCCAGCGACGACCAGAACACCGGGGAGCTGTTTTTT. Translating it yields CASDDQNTGELFF.

The J gene is TRBJ2-1, the V gene TRBV29-1; maybe TRBD2 (6 bases). This CDR3 is 17 amino acids long. The germline CDR1 and CDR2 sequences are SQVTM and ANQGSEA. V shed 4 bases and J shed 0 bases, with 19 bases lying between them. The CDR3 loop is CSVGPTSLGFSYNEQFF. CDR3 nucleotides: TGCAGCGTTGGTCCCACTAGCCTCGGTTTCTCCTACAATGAGCAGTTCTTC.

The chain joins TRBV7-3 to TRBJ2-3, with 7 bases fitting TRBD2. V shed 4 bases and J 6 bases; nucleotides not matched to a gene: 10. CDR3 length: 15 amino acids. The germline gives CDR1 SGHTA, CDR2 FQGTGA. CDR3 in amino acids: CASSSGLTSADTQYF. In DNA, the CDR3 is TGTGCCAGCAGCTCAGGCCTCACTAGCGCCGATACGCAGTATTTT.

V is TRBV15 and J is TRBJ2-1; tentative D call: TRBD2 (6 bases). V was trimmed by 1 base and J by 7 bases, leaving 14 bases between them. The length of the CDR3 is 15 residues. CDR1 LNHNV and CDR2 YYDKDF come from the germline V gene (reference sequence). DNA of the CDR3: TGTGCCACCAGCAGAGCGAGGGACTTCCAAAATGAGCAGTTCTTC. This sequence encodes CATSRARDFQNEQFF.

The chain links TRBV2 to TRBJ2-1, with D unresolved. This CDR3 is built from 13 residues. The V gene lost 8 bases and the J gene lost 2 bases, with 10 bases spanning the gap. Per the germline V gene, CDR1 is SNHLY and CDR2 is FYNNEI. In DNA form, the CDR3 reads TGTGCCAGCGGGTCCCGGGCCTACAATGAGCAGTTCTTC. Translated: CASGSRAYNEQFF.

V gene TRBV5-4 combines with J gene TRBJ2-7, with TRBD2 as a possible D gene (5 bases). The CDR3 sequence is 13 residues long. Germline CDR1 reads SGHNT; CDR2 reads YYREEE (reference sequence). Trimming stripped 3 bases from V and 0 bases from J, with 7 bases between. CDR3 loop: CASSSGNSYEQYF. The DNA for the CDR3 is TGTGCCAGCAGCTCGGGAAACTCCTACGAGCAGTACTTC.

This clone was counted once. CDR3 in DNA: TGTGCCAGCAGCCCTTGGACAGATTCCTACGAGCAGTACTTC. Its protein product is CASSPWTDSYEQYF. The gene calls are TRBV11-3 and TRBJ2-7, with D perhaps matching TRBD1 (6 bases). This CDR3 is 14 amino acids long. Germline V gives CDR1 SGHNT, CDR2 YENEEA. V lost 5 bases and J lost 1, with 12 bases in between.